This is a list of T cell receptor beta chains from one sample in a study of blood T cell repertoires in COVID-19. Sequenced by immunoSEQ multiplex PCR; TCRdb stores in-frame clones only, minus some. Among about 89,000 clones, 70% to 80% were seen once, and the ten largest hold under 55%. The source material was peripheral blood. These receptors were taken from a human donor in a cohort sampled during active COVID-19. CDR3s leave out the opening cysteine and the closing phenylalanine or tryptophan.

v_gene,len,j_gene,CDR3aa
TRBV27,15,TRBJ2-7,ASSPRGSGDPSGRQY
TRBV18,12,TRBJ2-7,ASSLMTGAYEQY
TRBV19,12,TRBJ1-1,ASSRQGLGTEAF
TRBV4-2,19,TRBJ1-6,ASSRSPATTGGLSYNSPLH
TRBV9,14,TRBJ2-2,ASSETTGTYTGELF
TRBV9,13,TRBJ2-2,ASSVVGRDTGELF
TRBV28,13,TRBJ1-5,ASSPYRGDHQPQH
TRBV6-2/TRBV6-3,14,TRBJ2-7,ASSPRIAGVYYEQY
TRBV10-3,13,TRBJ2-3,AIRGISGSTDTQY
TRBV5-1,14,TRBJ2-5,ASSLDATSGRETQY
TRBV24-1,13,TRBJ2-6,ATSGGAPGANVLT
TRBV18,16,TRBJ2-7,ASSPLKLAGGASYEQY
TRBV28,15,TRBJ2-7,ASSLGVLGVLTYEQY
TRBV2,12,TRBJ2-2,ASRSQDSTGELF
TRBV14,10,TRBJ1-2,APTGANYGYT
TRBV3-1/TRBV3-2,12,TRBJ2-5,ASSQVLREETQY
TRBV7-3,16,TRBJ2-6,ASSLQGAALSGANVLT
TRBV2,11,TRBJ1-1,ASREGENTEAF
TRBV25-1,14,TRBJ2-2,ASTPAGQGYTGELF
TRBV4-3,12,TRBJ2-1,ASSPRQGKDEQF
TRBV28,13,TRBJ2-1,ASSRQPRGQNEQF
TRBV7-3,12,TRBJ2-4,ASSQRGFGNIQY
TRBV5-8,10,TRBJ2-7,ASSLNRVEQY
TRBV19,13,TRBJ2-7,ASSITGGSSYEQY
TRBV12-3/TRBV12-4,11,TRBJ1-3,ASITETGNTIY
TRBV4-1,13,TRBJ1-2,ASSQDLRVNYGYT
TRBV3-1/TRBV3-2,12,TRBJ1-1,ASSHTTGRTEAF
TRBV6-5,13,TRBJ2-3,ASSLTSGGLDTQY
TRBV6-2/TRBV6-3,14,TRBJ1-2,ASSPIKGVTNYGYT
TRBV5-5,13,TRBJ2-7,ASSFVAGGTYEQY
TRBV5-1,14,TRBJ2-5,ASSSLSRGLQETQY
TRBV3-1/TRBV3-2,11,TRBJ1-2,ASSRQSNYGYT
TRBV30,11,TRBJ2-7,AWSVAVFYEQY
TRBV6-6,9,TRBJ2-5,ASTYGETQY
TRBV6-5,9,TRBJ2-7,AGGGVYEQY
TRBV29-1,12,TRBJ2-2,SVASARFPGELF
TRBV7-9,11,TRBJ1-1,ASSAGSNTEAF
TRBV12-3/TRBV12-4,11,TRBJ2-5,ASSWQGAETQY
TRBV7-2,14,TRBJ2-2,ASRPRGGSNTGELF
TRBV28,10,TRBJ2-7,ASSLQQGKQY
TRBV10-3,14,TRBJ1-6,AISEASGQGNSPLH
TRBV19,13,TRBJ2-7,ASSPFQGPRGEQY
TRBV19,13,TRBJ1-6,ASSLQGIWDSPLH
TRBV10-3,10,TRBJ2-1,AISETGNEQF
TRBV28,13,TRBJ1-1,ASSPHRQGASEAF
TRBV5-5,13,TRBJ2-6,ASSLVVSGANVLT
TRBV5-4,11,TRBJ1-2,ASSLGQSYGYT
TRBV4-3,13,TRBJ2-7,ASSQDLAATYEQY
TRBV21-1,18,TRBJ2-1,ASRSTGTPKSPFAANEQF
TRBV29-1,13,TRBJ2-3,SVAGGLAGGDTQY
TRBV5-5,12,TRBJ2-1,ASSRVLTDNEQF
TRBV6-5,11,TRBJ2-7,ASARGQFYEQY